The present T cell receptor beta chain was sequenced within a study of breast tumors, draining lymph nodes, adjacent tissues. Study outcomes and limitations: Tumor repertoires ranked between lymph nodes and nontumor tissue in diversity, with V and J gene preferences. Tumor T cell lymph node origin was a supported hypothesis, not proven. Findings are consistent with lymph node origin and intratumoral expansion of most tumor T cells. Luminal-like breast cancer showed significantly greater tumor-nontumor repertoire similarity than basal-like breast cancer did.

With respect to this clonotype: Its antigen is still unknown. The conserved phenylalanine or tryptophan normally closing the CDR3 is absent here, so this likely arose from a read error.

TCRdb fed the multiplex PCR reads into MiXCR, producing one record per CDR3 protein. This sample has around 190,000 distinct CDR3 sequences; approximately 33% occur once, and the top ten carry 3.5% to 4.5%. Germline V lookup: CDR1 SEHNR, CDR2 FQNEAQ (reference sequence). This CDR3 has 14 amino acids. V dropped 5 bases and J dropped 8 bases, with 13 bases sitting between them. Axillary draining lymph nodes of breast cancer patients supplied the node samples. The sequenced sample was axillary lymph node tissue. The V call is TRBV7-9, the J call TRBJ1-6; D is perhaps TRBD1 (5 bases). The clonotype comes from a female donor with breast cancer. Some clones in this sample may be carry-over from other donors' samples. CDR3 in DNA: TGTGCCAGCAGCCCGGGGGAGGGCGATTCACCCCTCCACTCT. Its translation is CASSPGEGDSPLHS.